The 32 T cell receptor beta chains below were found in one sample sequenced in a study of blood T cells in healthy people across ages. PCR was performed a second time for about 6 to 12 cycles using a sample-barcoded 5' primer and a J-beta primer mix. TCRdb redid the calling of the 5' RACE reads with MiXCR, one entry per CDR3 protein. The table shows fewer than 2,000,000 distinct CDR3 sequences, with about 31% occurring only once. Sequencing was done on a sample of blood. The receptor source for this set is a woman in her thirties in good health.

A few counts support this clonotype. The chain links TRBV6-5 to TRBJ2-1; D may be TRBD1 (5 bases). In germline, CDR1 is MNHEY, CDR2 SVGAGI. The CDR3 has 15 residues. V was cut by 5 bases and J by 5 bases, with 16 bases left in between. CDR3 sequence: CASSDLTGRDNEQFF. The CDR3 DNA reads as TGTGCCAGCAGTGACTTAACAGGACGGGACAATGAGCAGTTCTTC.

J is TRBJ1-2 and V is TRBV4-1, with 8 positions matching TRBD1. CDR1 is MGHRA, CDR2 YSYEKL, per germline. The ends lost 4 bases at V and 5 bases at J; junction bases unmatched: 9. The CDR3 is made up of 15 amino acids. The CDR3 bases are TGCGCCAGCAGCCCCCTGACAGGGGCGCCGTATGGCTACACCTTC. Translated, it gives CASSPLTGAPYGYTF.

The chain carries TRBV4-1 and TRBJ1-4; 11 bases align to TRBD1. The CDR3 consists of 17 residues. The J segment lost 1 base and the V segment lost 4 bases, leaving 5 bases of the junction unmatched. From germline, CDR1 is MGHRA and CDR2 YSYEKL. The CDR3 loop reads CASSPRDRGLTNEKLFF. The CDR3 DNA follows: TGCGCCAGCAGCCCCCGGGACAGGGGGTTAACTAATGAAAAACTGTTTTTT.

This clonotype has just a few counts. This chain joins TRBV24-1 and TRBJ2-1; 11 bases are shared with TRBD1. With V trimmed by 4 bases and J by 7 bases, 8 bases remained unmatched. Germline assignment: CDR1 KGHDR and CDR2 SFDVKD. The CDR3 contains 16 residues. CDR3 nucleotides: TGTGCCACCAGTGACCAAGGACAGGGGGCGTATAATGAGCAGTTCTTC. Protein product: CATSDQGQGAYNEQFF.

A single count supports this clonotype. V usage is TRBV2 and J usage is TRBJ2-5, with a weak D call TRBD2 (6 bases). The J call is uncertain, as TRBJ2-7 better fits the DNA end. The CDR3 has 14 amino acids. The germline V gene has CDR1 SNHLY and CDR2 FYNNEI. DNA for the CDR3: TGTGCCAGCAGGGTTCTGCGGGGCGGCTACGAGCAGTACTTC. Its protein is CASRVLRGGYEQYF.

This chain links TRBV11-2 with TRBJ2-5; D is possibly TRBD1 or TRBD2 (5 bases each). V gave up 4 bases and J gave up 5 bases, with 20 bases separating them. CDR3 length equals 16 residues. Per germline, CDR1 SGHAT and CDR2 FQNNGV. CDR3 sequence: CASSSNGDPLPETQYF. CDR3 in DNA: TGTGCCAGCAGCTCCAATGGGGACCCACTCCCGGAGACCCAGTACTTC.

The sample holds a few counts of this clonotype. The chain recombines TRBV7-8 with TRBJ2-5, with D possibly matching TRBD2 (7 bases). CDR3 length equals 16 residues. The germline CDR1 and CDR2 sequences are SGHVS and FQNEAQ. V was shortened by 2 bases and J by 2 bases, with 15 bases between the two germline ends. The CDR3: CASSLMAGAPQETQYF. The CDR3, as DNA: TGTGCCAGCAGCTTAATGGCGGGGGCTCCTCAAGAGACCCAGTACTTC.

The chain links TRBV2 to TRBJ2-1, with D unclear. With 6 bases removed from V and 8 bases from J, the gap between germline ends came to 17 bases. Germline V gene lookup returns CDR1 SNHLY and CDR2 FYNNEI. The CDR3 has 14 residues. CDR3 nucleotides: TGTGCCAGCAGGGTGTATGAAGTCTTTGATGAGCAGTTCTTC. Amino acids: CASRVYEVFDEQFF.

This rearrangement joins TRBV6-1 to TRBJ1-2; 8 bases map to TRBD1. V dropped 7 bases and J dropped 0; count of bases not matched to a gene: 10. The CDR3 loop spans 16 amino acids. Germline assignment: CDR1 MNHNS and CDR2 SASEGT. CDR3 in amino acids: CASKGQGKGSNYGYTF. DNA of the CDR3: TGTGCCAGCAAAGGACAGGGTAAAGGGTCTAACTATGGCTACACCTTC.

This clonotype was counted once. This may be a read error: a much more frequent sequence differs by one nucleotide. V is TRBV29-1 and J is TRBJ2-7, with 10 bases aligning to TRBD2. The V segment lost 5 bases and the J segment 7 bases; nucleotides outside the gene matches: 11. Germline loops: CDR1 SQVTM, CDR2 ANQGSEA. This CDR3 is built from 14 residues. For the CDR3, the DNA is TGCAGCGTTCTTCTAGCGGGAGCTGGGAATGAGCAGTACTTC. Translated, it gives CSVLLAGAGNEQYF.

This rearrangement joins TRBV28 to TRBJ2-2; a weak D match, TRBD2 (8 bases). The ends were cut back, 8 bases at V and 0 bases at J, with 13 bases in the middle. The length of the CDR3 is 15 residues. Germline V gene lookup returns CDR1 MDHEN and CDR2 SYDVKM. The CDR3 protein is CASSGGGANTGELFF. The CDR3 DNA follows: TGTGCCAGCTCGGGAGGGGGCGCGAACACCGGGGAGCTGTTTTTT.

This clonotype was observed a few times. The genes are TRBV20-1 and TRBJ1-2; D possibly corresponds to TRBD1 (6 bases). Germline-derived CDR1 and CDR2 are DFQATT and SNEGSKA (reference sequence). Trimming removed 1 base at V and 7 bases at J, with 19 bases between. This CDR3 region has 15 residues. The CDR3 loop is CSARAQDSLGSGYTF. Written as DNA, the CDR3 is TGCAGTGCTAGAGCCCAGGACAGCCTTGGATCTGGCTACACCTTC.

A remark on this clonotype: This may arise from a read error, as a much more abundant clone is one base away. The chain links TRBV7-9 to TRBJ2-1, with D hard to call. V shed 3 bases and J shed 7 bases, with 16 bases lying between them. Germline V gene data show CDR1 as SEHNR and CDR2 as FQNEAQ (reference sequence). The CDR3 consists of 15 residues. CDR3 bases: TGTGCCAGCAGCTTCTCGGCCCCGGGCTTAAATGAGCAGTTCTTC. Translation: CASSFSAPGLNEQFF.

Only a few counts were recorded for this clonotype. The J gene is TRBJ1-2, the V gene TRBV5-1, with TRBD1 matching 7 bases. Germline values: CDR1 SGHRS, CDR2 YFSETQ. The CDR3 runs 11 residues. The trim removed 7 bases at V and 8 bases at J, leaving 5 bases unmatched. The CDR3 reads CASGGQSGYTF. DNA for the CDR3: TGCGCCAGCGGGGGACAGTCGGGCTACACCTTC.

This clonotype was seen only a few times. This sequence joins TRBV28 and TRBJ1-2; TRBD1 matches at 8 bases. CDR3 size: 15 residues. Germline CDR1 MDHEN, CDR2 SYDVKM. The junction had 13 bases not matched to a gene; V was cut back by 6 bases and J by 7 bases. CDR3 sequence reads: CASSISSGQGGGYTF. The CDR3 DNA follows: TGTGCCAGCAGCATCTCAAGTGGACAGGGCGGTGGCTACACCTTC.

This clonotype has a handful of counts. Germline and junction disagree at one end, which may indicate a read error. This chain uses TRBV11-3 with TRBJ2-5; D is possibly TRBD1 (7 bases). This CDR3 contains 20 residues. Per germline, CDR1 SGHNT and CDR2 YENEEA. The CDR3 nucleotides read TGTGCCAGCAGCTTAGATATCGCGTCGGGGGACAGCCTAAACCAGGAGACCCAGTACTTC. Translating gives CASSLDIASGDSLNQETQYF.

Only one count was recorded for this clonotype. V usage is TRBV20-1 and J usage is TRBJ2-5; D may be TRBD1 (5 bases). Germline V gene lookup returns CDR1 DFQATT and CDR2 SNEGSKA (reference sequence). The CDR3 consists of 13 residues. V was shortened by 6 bases and J by 2 bases, with 13 bases between the two germline ends. CDR3 in DNA: TGCAGTGCCGGGTATCAGGGTCAAGAGACCCAGTACTTC. It yields the protein CSAGYQGQETQYF.

The chain links TRBV4-1 to TRBJ2-3; 7 nucleotides match TRBD1. The CDR3 consists of 16 residues. In germline, CDR1 is MGHRA, CDR2 YSYEKL. Trimming at V came to 2 bases and at J to 0 bases, leaving 5 bases not matched to a gene. In DNA form, the CDR3 reads TGCGCCAGCAGCCAAACACCGGGACAGAGCACAGATACGCAGTATTTT. Translating gives CASSQTPGQSTDTQYF.

The CDR3 DNA sequence: TGCAGTACTACAGGACAGCGTCAAGAGACCCAGTACTTC. Its protein is CSTTGQRQETQYF. This chain uses TRBV20-1 with TRBJ2-7; maybe TRBD1 (6 bases). The J call is uncertain, as TRBJ2-5 better fits the DNA end. CDR3 length: 13 residues. The germline V gene encodes CDR1 DFQATT and CDR2 SNEGSKA (reference sequence).

The genes are TRBV30 and TRBJ2-5; TRBD2 is a possible D gene (5 bases). V was clipped by 8 bases and J by 5 bases, with 21 bases between them. CDR1 and CDR2 (germline): GTSNPN, SVGIG (reference sequence). This CDR3 has 14 amino acids. The CDR3 DNA reads as TGTGCCACCGACCCTACCTCCCGAGGGGAGACCCAGTACTTC. Protein sequence: CATDPTSRGETQYF. Filled out from reference TRBV30 and TRBJ2-5, the complete variable domain reads SQTIHQWPATLVQPVGSPLSLECTVEGTSNPNLYWYRQAAGRGLQLLFYSVGIGQISSEVPQNLSASRPQDRQFILSSKKLLLSDSGFYLCATDPTSRGETQYFGPGTRLLVL.

As for this clonotype: Its ends do not fully match the called genes, so a read error is possible. This chain joins TRBV2 and TRBJ2-7; 14 positions match TRBD2. This CDR3 is 15 amino acids long. Per the germline V gene, CDR1 is SNHLY and CDR2 is FYNNEI. The CDR3 nucleotides read TGTGCCGGCAGCCGGACTAGCGGGAGGTCCTACGAGCAGTACTTC. Amino acid sequence: CAGSRTSGRSYEQYF. Filled out from reference TRBV2 and TRBJ2-7, the complete variable domain reads EPEVTQTPSHQVTQMGQEVILRCVPISNHLYFYWYRQILGQKVEFLVSFYNNEISEKSEIFDDQFSVERPDGSNFTLKIRSTKLEDSAMYFCAGSRTSGRSYEQYFGPGTRLTVT.

A note on this clonotype: The junction departs from the called germline gene at one end, perhaps through a read error. The CDR3 sequence: CASQLTVSTGTQYF. The CDR3 nucleotides read TGCGCCAGCCAACTGACAGTTAGCACAGGTACGCAGTATTTT. V gene TRBV5-1 combines with J gene TRBJ2-3, with a tentative D call TRBD1 (5 bases). The V gene's germline CDR1 is SGHRS and CDR2 YFSETQ. This CDR3 has 14 residues.

Only a few counts were recorded for this clonotype. The chain has TRBV20-1 and TRBJ2-1; D not resolved. The V gene lost 4 bases and the J gene lost 7 bases, with 17 bases spanning the gap. Germline values: CDR1 DFQATT, CDR2 SNEGSKA (reference sequence). This CDR3 is built from 14 residues. The CDR3 DNA is TGCAGTGCTACTTCAATTGCCTGGTGGAATGAGCAGTTCTTC. It yields the protein CSATSIAWWNEQFF.

The chain recombines TRBV10-3 with TRBJ1-4, with D tentatively TRBD1 (5 bases). The V end was cut by 0 bases, the J end by 0 bases, with 11 bases between. The V gene's germline CDR1 is ENHRY and CDR2 SYGVKD. The CDR3 loop spans 17 amino acids. This CDR3 is CAISESVRVATNEKLFF. CDR3 nucleotide sequence: TGTGCCATCAGTGAGTCGGTCAGGGTTGCAACTAATGAAAAACTGTTTTTT.

The rearrangement links TRBV11-2 to TRBJ1-2; a possible D gene is TRBD1 (6 bases). This CDR3 contains 15 residues. Germline V gives CDR1 SGHAT, CDR2 FQNNGV. With 3 bases removed from V and 8 bases from J, the gap between germline ends came to 19 bases. The CDR3 coding sequence is TGTGCCAGCAGCTTGAGTGGAAAGGGGGATGAGGGCTACACCTTC. Protein product: CASSLSGKGDEGYTF.

V is TRBV2 and J is TRBJ1-5; D uncertain. The CDR3 sequence is 15 residues long. The V and J ends lost 3 bases and 6 bases respectively, with 15 bases between them. CDR1 SNHLY and CDR2 FYNNEI come from the germline V gene. The CDR3 DNA reads as TGTGCCAGCAGTGAGACCGGGAGCTCGGGTCAGCCCCAGCATTTT. It is translated as CASSETGSSGQPQHF.

In DNA, the CDR3 is TGTGCCAGCAGTTTAGGTTGGCGGGGGGTTAGCACAGATACGCAGTATTTT. Encoded protein: CASSLGWRGVSTDTQYF. The V and J genes are TRBV12-3 or TRBV12-4 and TRBJ2-3; TRBD2 aligns across 8 bases. Trimming at V came to 1 base and at J to 0 bases, leaving 6 bases not matched to a gene. The CDR3 is made up of 17 amino acids.

The V and J genes are TRBV12-3 or TRBV12-4 and TRBJ2-4; the D gene is possibly TRBD1 (5 bases). V lost 2 bases and J 7 bases, leaving 9 bases between the germline ends. The CDR3 has 13 amino acids. The CDR3 DNA follows: TGTGCCAGCAGTTTAAACAGGTGGAACATTCAGTACTTC. Translated: CASSLNRWNIQYF.

This clonotype was seen repeatedly, ten times or more. The chain links TRBV20-1 to TRBJ2-7, with no clear D. Germline CDR1 and CDR2: DFQATT and SNEGSKA (reference sequence). This CDR3 is 14 amino acids long. V gave up 1 base and J gave up 3 bases, with 13 bases separating them. The CDR3 region is CSARGGTGDYEQYF. Here the CDR3 DNA reads TGCAGTGCTAGAGGGGGAACGGGCGACTACGAGCAGTACTTC.

Worth noting for this clonotype: The conserved final phenylalanine or tryptophan is absent from the CDR3, which likely points to a read error. The chain has TRBV11-2 and TRBJ2-5; D remains unclear. V lost 1 base and J 5 bases, leaving 5 bases between the germline ends. This CDR3 spans 12 amino acids. CDR1 and CDR2 (germline): SGHAT, FQNNGV. Here the CDR3 DNA reads TGTGCCAGCAGCTTAGCCCGGGAGACCCAGTACTGC. This translates into CASSLARETQYC.

V is TRBV5-1 and J is TRBJ2-7, with D perhaps TRBD2 (6 bases). Germline V CDR1 and CDR2: SGHRS, YFSETQ. V was trimmed by 4 bases and J by 2 bases, leaving 13 bases between them. This CDR3 has 14 residues. The CDR3 loop is CASSRSTSTYEQYF. CDR3 nucleotide sequence: TGCGCCAGCAGCCGATCGACTAGTACCTACGAGCAGTACTTC.

The J gene is TRBJ2-5, the V gene TRBV27; no clear D gene. Trimming stripped 5 bases from V and 10 bases from J, with 29 bases between. Per germline, CDR1 MNHEY and CDR2 SMNVEV (reference sequence). The CDR3 covers 17 residues. The CDR3 sequence: CASSARPSPALRPRQYF. CDR3 DNA: TGTGCCAGCAGTGCCCGTCCCTCCCCGGCTTTAAGACCGCGCCAGTACTTC.